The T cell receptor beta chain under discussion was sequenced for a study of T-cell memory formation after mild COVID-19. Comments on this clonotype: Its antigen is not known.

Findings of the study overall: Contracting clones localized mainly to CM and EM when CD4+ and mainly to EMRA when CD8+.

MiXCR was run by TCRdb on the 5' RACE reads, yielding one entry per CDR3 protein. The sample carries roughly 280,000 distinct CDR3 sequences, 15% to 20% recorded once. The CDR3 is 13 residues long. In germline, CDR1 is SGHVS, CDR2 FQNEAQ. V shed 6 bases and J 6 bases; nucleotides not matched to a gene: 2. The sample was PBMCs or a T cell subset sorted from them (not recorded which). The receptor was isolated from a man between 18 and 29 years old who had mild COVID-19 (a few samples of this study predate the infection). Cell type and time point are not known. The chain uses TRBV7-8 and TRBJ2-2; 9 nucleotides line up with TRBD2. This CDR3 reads CASRTSGAGELFF. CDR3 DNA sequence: TGTGCCAGCAGGACTAGCGGTGCCGGGGAGCTGTTTTTT. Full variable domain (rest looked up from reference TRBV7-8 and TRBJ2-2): GAGVSQSPRYKVAKRGQDVALRCDPISGHVSLFWYQQALGQGPEFLTYFQNEAQLDKSGLPSDRFFAERPEGSVSTLKIQRTQQEDSAVYLCASRTSGAGELFFGEGSRLTVL.